Sequencing of this TCR beta chain was carried out in a study of blood T cell repertoires in COVID-19. Study-wide context: COVID-19 samples, acute and convalescent, were from the United States, Italy and Spain. The analysed material was cDNA or gDNA that came from T cells, B-cell-depleted T cells, or PBMCs.

V lost 1 base to trimming and J lost 5 bases, with 15 bases between them. CDR1 and CDR2 from the germline V gene are SGHNT and YENEEA. This CDR3 contains 15 residues. Enrolment of Seattle patients took place during active infection, and they were followed longitudinally. Authors' methods: Amplification of reference gene primers was used by the study to estimate nucleated cell counts. Here immunoSEQ multiplex PCR was the method, and the copy in TCRdb shows in-frame clones only, minus some. V and J calls and clone size are as listed in that table; D and trimming were resolved from the DNA. The sample lists fewer than 300,000 clones, approximately 85% occurring once.

Sequencing was done on a sample of peripheral blood. V usage is TRBV11-3 and J usage is TRBJ2-7; D call uncertain. This TCR came from a human donor with COVID-19, enrolled during active disease. The donor label of this sample is uncertain. CDR3 coding DNA: TGTGCCAGCAGCTTAGGAGGCCTTCTCCCCCACGAGCAGTACTTC. Its protein product is CASSLGGLLPHEQYF. Using reference TRBV11-3 and TRBJ2-7 for the parts outside the CDR3, the full variable domain is EAGVVQSPRYKIIEKKQPVAFWCNPISGHNTLYWYLQNLGQGPELLIRYENEEAVDDSQLPKDRFSAERLKGVDSTLKIQPAELGDSAVYLCASSLGGLLPHEQYFGPGTRLTVT.